This TCR beta chain was captured in a study of cytomegalovirus exposure and HLA in healthy donors. Details on this clone: Its matching antigen is unknown.

Study results and caveats: As immune exposure information, only CMV serostatus was available.

PCR amplification relied on 60 Vbeta primers (plus 13 Jbeta primers). Libraries were prepared by immunoSEQ multiplex PCR; TCRdb keeps only in-frame clonotypes and omits some of them. The profile shows about 130,000 clones, approximately 70% of them singletons. V was clipped by 4 bases and J by 3 bases, with 9 bases between them. This CDR3 spans 14 amino acids. Germline V lookup: CDR1 SEHNR, CDR2 FQNEAQ (reference sequence). Sequenced input: PBMCs. The TCR sequence derives from a woman in her sixties in good health and CMV-seropositive. The J gene is TRBJ1-4, the V gene TRBV7-9; no definite D call. The CDR3 sequence is CASSSWEANEKLFF. CDR3 nucleotides: TGTGCCAGCAGCTCTTGGGAGGCTAATGAAAAACTGTTTTTT.